The clone carrying this T cell receptor beta chain was observed a few times. Its antigen remains unknown. This specimen belongs to a study of beta chain features in type 1 diabetes. Broader study findings: Within each of all four CD4+ subsets, Type 1 diabetes patients had TCRB CDR3s that were moderately but significantly shorter.

Per the germline V gene, CDR1 is SGHDT and CDR2 is YYEEEE. The CDR3 totals 13 residues. Between the trimmed V and J ends, which lost 3 bases and 2 bases, there was a span of 9 bases. cDNA synthesis used the whole RNA isolate, giving expressed TCRB sequences. The study sequenced naive, central memory and regulatory T cell samples to an average of around 3.4 million reads. Sequencing was performed with immunoSEQ multiplex PCR; in TCRdb, only in-frame clones are kept and a portion is missing. The data show over 600,000 clones, around 12% seen once. The sequencing input was naive CD4+ T cells from blood. The V gene is TRBV5-6, the J gene TRBJ2-7, with no clear D. This clonotype was obtained from a young man with type 1 diabetes. Here the CDR3 DNA reads TGTGCCAGCAGCTCCGATGCCCCCTACGAGCAGTACTTC. Translated, it gives CASSSDAPYEQYF.